These 3 T cell receptor beta chains originate from one sample sequenced in a study of response to subunit inactivated influenza vaccine. TCRdb redid the calling of the RT-PCR reads with MiXCR, one entry per CDR3 protein. The sample consists of a few hundred thousand distinct CDR3 sequences, approximately 14% of them appearing once. The sample here was PBMCs from blood, taken 12 days after vaccination. The source of these receptors is a man aged 45 to 65 who received an inactivated influenza vaccine.

Ten or more counts support this clonotype. The J gene is TRBJ2-1, the V gene TRBV20-1; TRBD1 aligns across 8 bases. The CDR3 consists of 13 residues. J was trimmed by 8 bases and V by 5 bases; bases with no gene match: 8. CDR1 DFQATT and CDR2 SNEGSKA come from the germline V gene (reference sequence). Written as DNA, the CDR3 is TGCAGTGCTTCCCGGACAGGGTTAGATGAGCAGTTCTTC. Residues: CSASRTGLDEQFF.

Worth noting for this clonotype: This could be a read error, since a much larger clone is one nucleotide away. V usage is TRBV11-1 and J usage is TRBJ2-1; D remains unclear. The CDR3 contains 15 residues. V dropped 5 bases and J dropped 2 bases, with 13 bases sitting between them. Germline values: CDR1 SGHAT, CDR2 FQDESV (reference sequence). DNA of the CDR3: TGTGCCAGCAGCGCTCAACGGAAGGCCTACAATGAGCAGTTCTTC. This codes for CASSAQRKAYNEQFF.

This clonotype was seen more than once but under ten times. The chain uses TRBV3-1 and TRBJ1-1; D unclear. V was pared by 4 bases and J by 1 base, with 16 bases between. This CDR3 comprises 16 residues. CDR1 and CDR2 (germline): LGHDT, YNNKEL (reference sequence). The chain's CDR3 is CASSPSGRLANTEAFF. In DNA form, the CDR3 reads TGTGCCAGCAGCCCCTCCGGGCGGCTAGCGAACACTGAAGCTTTCTTT. Full variable domain (missing parts from reference TRBV3-1 and TRBJ1-1): DTAVSQTPKYLVTQMGNDKSIKCEQNLGHDTMYWYKQDSKKFLKIMFSYNNKELIINETVPNRFSPKSPDKAHLNLHINSLELGDSAVYFCASSPSGRLANTEAFFGQGTRLTVV.